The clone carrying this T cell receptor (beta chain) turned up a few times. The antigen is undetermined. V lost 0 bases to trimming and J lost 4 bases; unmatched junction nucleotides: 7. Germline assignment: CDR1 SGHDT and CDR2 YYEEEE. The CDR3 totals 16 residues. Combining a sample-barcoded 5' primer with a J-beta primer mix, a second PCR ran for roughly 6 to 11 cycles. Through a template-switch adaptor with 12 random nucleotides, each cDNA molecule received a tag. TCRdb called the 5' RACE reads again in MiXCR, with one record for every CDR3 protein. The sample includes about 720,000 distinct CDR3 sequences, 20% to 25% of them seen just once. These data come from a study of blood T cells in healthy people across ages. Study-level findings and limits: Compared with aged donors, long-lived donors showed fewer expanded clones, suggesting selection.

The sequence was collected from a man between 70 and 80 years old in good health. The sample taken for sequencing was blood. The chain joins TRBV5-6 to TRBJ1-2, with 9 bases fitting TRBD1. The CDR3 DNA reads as TGTGCCAGCAGCTTGGCCGGGACAGGGAATTCCTATGGCTACACCTTC. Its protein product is CASSLAGTGNSYGYTF. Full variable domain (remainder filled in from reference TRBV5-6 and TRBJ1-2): DAGVTQSPTHLIKTRGQQVTLRCSPKSGHDTVSWYQQALGQGPQFIFQYYEEEERQRGNFPDRFSGHQFPNYSSELNVNALLLGDSALYLCASSLAGTGNSYGYTFGSGTRLTVV.